This is a list of T cell receptor beta chains from one sample in a study of blood T cell repertoires in COVID-19. This table comes from immunoSEQ multiplex PCR, and its TCRdb copy is limited to in-frame clones, with some not included. The table has 30,000 to 45,000 clones, approximately 80% seen once. The source material was peripheral blood. Receptors were obtained from a man between 60 and 70 years old in a cohort sampled during active COVID-19. Both conserved end residues are part of each CDR3. Fields, in order: D gene, J gene, clone size, V gene, CDR3 protein, CDR3 DNA. The D gene is left open where the match is weak. Rows may omit the clone size; those that give it use once, few, many or a size class.

TRBD2 | TRBJ2-1 | NA | TRBV5-6 | CASSLLAGVTYNEQFF | TGTGCCAGCAGCTTATTAGCGGGGGTCACCTACAATGAGCAGTTCTTC
NA | TRBJ1-1 | once | TRBV5-6 | CASSPPGWGETEAFF | TGTGCCAGCAGCCCCCCGGGGTGGGGAGAGACTGAAGCTTTCTTT
TRBD1 | TRBJ1-6 | NA | TRBV9 | CASSSGTGSSPLHF | TGTGCCAGCAGCAGCGGGACAGGCAGTTCACCCCTCCACTTT
TRBD1 | TRBJ1-1 | once | TRBV6-5 | CASSYGQGLNTEAFF | TGTGCCAGCAGTTACGGACAGGGGTTGAACACTGAAGCTTTCTTT
NA | TRBJ2-1 | NA | TRBV5-1 | CASSSPGSYNEQFF | TGCGCCAGCAGCTCCCCCGGGTCCTACAATGAGCAGTTCTTC
NA | TRBJ1-1 | NA | TRBV7-9 | CASSPGFGTMNTEAFF | TGTGCCAGCAGCCCGGGGTTTGGTACGATGAACACTGAAGCTTTCTTT
TRBD2 | TRBJ2-1 | few | TRBV7-9 | CASSLARLAEHNEQFF | TGTGCCAGCAGCTTAGCCCGACTAGCGGAGCACAATGAGCAGTTCTTC
NA | TRBJ1-2 | NA | TRBV7-2 | CASSPSGQTNYGYTF | TGTGCCAGCAGCCCCAGCGGCCAGACTAACTATGGCTACACCTTC
TRBD1 | TRBJ2-1 | NA | TRBV7-8 | CASGEGADNEQFF | TGTGCCAGCGGCGAGGGGGCAGACAATGAGCAGTTCTTC
TRBD1 | TRBJ1-5 | NA | TRBV6-5 | CASLGGGNQPQHF | TGTGCCAGCCTAGGGGGCGGGAATCAGCCCCAGCATTTT
TRBD1 | TRBJ2-1 | NA | TRBV30 | CAGGTGYYEQFF | TGTGCCGGAGGGACAGGGTATTATGAGCAGTTCTTC
TRBD1 | TRBJ1-6 | NA | TRBV28 | CASRRQGQDSPLHF | TGTGCCAGCAGACGACAGGGTCAGGACTCACCCCTCCACTTT